The source of this T cell receptor (beta chain) is a study of persistence of HIV-infected CD4 T cells. General study results and limits: Rare CMV-responding cells carrying HIV-1 proviruses were not analyzed separately for TCR.

This was the immunoSEQ version 4 assay in survey mode. Libraries were prepared by immunoSEQ multiplex PCR; TCRdb keeps only in-frame clonotypes and omits some of them. The profile shows just over 7,500 clones, about 61% of them singletons. Lysates of CMV-infected fibroblasts at around 9.8 ug/mL stimulated these cells. CD4+ T cells upregulating both CD40 ligand and CD69 were sorted as responding cells. Suppressive ART was started during chronic HIV-1 infection in these adults. From germline, CDR1 is MGHRA and CDR2 YSYEKL. Unmatched junction bases numbered 8, after V lost 3 bases and J lost 0 bases. The CDR3 covers 16 residues. In the case of this clone: Its antigen is as yet unknown.

This receptor was obtained from an adult man with HIV who was CMV-seropositive. This sequence joins TRBV4-1 and TRBJ2-7, with 7 bases lining up with TRBD1. The source material was CD4+ T cells sorted from PBMCs after roughly 18-hour stimulation, sampled from a patient who received antiretroviral therapy. The CDR3 spells CASSQRRQGSSYEQYF. CDR3 DNA sequence: TGCGCCAGCAGCCAGCGGAGACAGGGAAGCTCCTACGAGCAGTACTTC.